This T cell receptor (beta chain) is from a study of T-cell memory formation after mild COVID-19. Note on this clonotype: The antigen remains undetermined.

From 5'RACE with constant-segment primers came TCR alpha and TCR beta cDNA libraries that carried sample barcodes and UMIs. A single record per CDR3 protein comes from TCRdb applying MiXCR to the 5' RACE reads. The table shows 530,000 or so distinct CDR3 sequences, with around 15% occurring only once. Study-wide results and caveats: Later expanders leaned CD4+, whereas clones that contracted between day 15 and 85 were balanced CD4/CD8. The CD4+ clones that contracted clustered mainly within CM and EM, and the CD8+ clones concentrated in EMRA.

V was trimmed by 5 bases and J by 1 base, leaving 13 bases between them. Germline CDR1 reads LNHNV; CDR2 reads YYDKDF (reference sequence). CDR3 length: 15 amino acids. This receptor was taken from an adult woman who had mild COVID-19 (a few samples of this study predate the infection). Cell type and time point are not known. The chain uses TRBV15 and TRBJ2-3; the D call may be TRBD1 or TRBD2 (6 bases each). The sequenced material came from PBMCs or a T cell subset sorted from them (not recorded which). The CDR3 loop is CATSRGQVRTDTQYF. CDR3 coding DNA: TGTGCCACCAGCCGGGGGCAGGTACGCACAGATACGCAGTATTTT.